The 27 T cell receptor beta chains reported below all come from one sample, sequenced in a study of radiation and T cells in renal cell carcinoma (TCRdb year 2020). Library method: the immunoSEQ multiplex PCR assay. The immuneACCESS repertoire file appears here via TCRdb, limited to in-frame rearrangements. These files lack a portion of the clones; in checked studies, under half of the deficit traces to unresolved V genes, and the cause of the others is not known. In this sample the table shows 150,000 to 190,000 clones, about nine tenths of which occur a single time. 10% to 15% of the sample lies in the top ten. Interpreted using the paper, the time point label stands for: blood 2 weeks post-SBRT. The treatment or condition label, read with the paper, signifies: 15 Gy SBRT to primary tumor, nephrectomy 4 weeks later. Specimen: blood, collected from a patient whose treatment included radiotherapy and nephrectomy. The receptors stem from a woman between 50 and 59 years old with renal cell carcinoma.

This clone occurred once. The genes are TRBV11-2 and TRBJ2-3; the match to TRBD2 covers 7 bases. There are 16 residues in the CDR3. The germline V gene has CDR1 SGHAT and CDR2 FQNNGV. J lost 5 bases, V lost 1 base, and 9 bases had no gene match. This chain's CDR3 is CASSLVGGEVVDTQYF. The CDR3 DNA follows: TGTGCCAGCAGCTTAGTGGGGGGGGAGGTTGTAGATACGCAGTATTTT.

This sequence joins TRBV30 and TRBJ2-3, with 12 bases identical to TRBD2. Germline V lookup: CDR1 GTSNPN, CDR2 SVGIG (reference sequence). V lost 2 bases, J lost 7 bases, and 10 bases stayed unmatched. The CDR3 consists of 16 residues. CDR3: CAWSPKLAGGMNTQYF. CDR3 DNA sequence: TGTGCCTGGAGTCCTAAACTAGCGGGGGGTATGAATACGCAGTATTTT. Looking up the rest from reference TRBV30 and TRBJ2-3 gives the full variable domain: SQTIHQWPATLVQPVGSPLSLECTVEGTSNPNLYWYRQAAGRGLQLLFYSVGIGQISSEVPQNLSASRPQDRQFILSSKKLLLSDSGFYLCAWSPKLAGGMNTQYFGPGTRLTVL.

The chain employs TRBV7-9 and TRBJ1-1; 7 positions match TRBD1. Germline loops: CDR1 SEHNR, CDR2 FQNEAQ (reference sequence). The J segment lost 8 bases and the V segment lost 3 bases, leaving 3 bases of the junction unmatched. The CDR3 consists of 12 residues. CDR3 amino acids: CASSFTDREAFF. As DNA, the CDR3 is TGTGCCAGCAGCTTTACGGACAGGGAAGCTTTCTTT.

This clone has just one count. This rearrangement joins TRBV5-1 to TRBJ1-2, with 7 positions matching TRBD1. The CDR3 extends over 15 amino acids. V was clipped by 4 bases and J by 6 bases; unmatched bases: 12. Germline CDR1 reads SGHRS; CDR2 reads YFSETQ. The CDR3 here is CASSTYRQGSNGYTF. In DNA form, the CDR3 reads TGCGCCAGCAGCACCTACCGACAGGGTTCTAATGGCTACACCTTC.

The chain joins TRBV6-1 to TRBJ2-3; D tentatively fits TRBD1 or TRBD2 (5 bases each). V was clipped by 2 bases and J by 5 bases, with 20 bases between them. The CDR3 has 17 amino acids. Germline V gene data show CDR1 as MNHNS and CDR2 as SASEGT. Here the CDR3 reads CASSELPGTRSGDTQYF. The CDR3 DNA is TGTGCCAGCAGTGAACTTCCCGGGACCCGTTCAGGAGATACGCAGTATTTT.

The gene calls are TRBV19 and TRBJ2-4; the D gene is possibly TRBD1 (5 bases). Germline CDR1 is LNHDA and CDR2 is SQIVND (reference sequence). The CDR3 is 13 amino acids. With 6 bases removed from V and 6 bases from J, the gap between germline ends came to 12 bases. For the CDR3, the DNA is TGTGCCAGTAGGCAGGGCTCGGGAAACATTCAGTACTTC. Translated: CASRQGSGNIQYF.

The genes are TRBV7-9 and TRBJ1-1, with D unresolved. There are 13 residues in the CDR3. With 3 bases removed from V and 3 bases from J, the gap between germline ends came to 8 bases. Germline V gene lookup returns CDR1 SEHNR and CDR2 FQNEAQ (reference sequence). The CDR3 loop reads CASSFSRDTEAFF. DNA of the CDR3: TGTGCCAGCAGCTTCTCAAGGGACACTGAAGCTTTCTTT. Full variable domain (missing parts from reference TRBV7-9 and TRBJ1-1): DTGVSQNPRHKITKRGQNVTFRCDPISEHNRLYWYRQTLGQGPEFLTYFQNEAQLEKSRLLSDRFSAERPKGSFSTLEIQRTEQGDSAMYLCASSFSRDTEAFFGQGTRLTVV.

This sequence joins TRBV4-1 and TRBJ2-2; D ambiguous. V was cut by 8 bases and J by 1 base, with 17 bases left in between. CDR1 is MGHRA and CDR2 is YSYEKL in the germline V gene. CDR3 length equals 16 residues. The CDR3 region is CASPLPPGQNTGELFF. The CDR3 region has the DNA TGCGCCAGCCCTCTGCCCCCAGGTCAGAACACCGGGGAGCTGTTTTTT.

V is TRBV10-3 and J is TRBJ1-5, with TRBD1 matching 9 bases. Looked up from germline, CDR1 is ENHRY and CDR2 is SYGVKD. The CDR3 loop spans 14 amino acids. J was trimmed by 4 bases and V by 4 bases; bases with no gene match: 2. The CDR3 protein is CAISVQGANQPQHF. In nucleotides, the CDR3 is TGTGCCATCAGTGTACAGGGGGCTAATCAGCCCCAGCATTTT.

The gene calls are TRBV28 and TRBJ2-5; TRBD2 aligns across 9 bases. The CDR3 sequence is 15 residues long. With 6 bases clipped from V and 3 bases from J, the junction kept 8 bases outside the gene matches. Germline CDR1 and CDR2: MDHEN and SYDVKM. The CDR3 spells CASSAMGGGEETQYF. Written as DNA, the CDR3 is TGTGCCAGCAGCGCCATGGGCGGGGGGGAAGAGACCCAGTACTTC.

This sequence joins TRBV6-1 and TRBJ1-4; no firm D call. The CDR3 runs 14 residues. V lost 6 bases and J 4 bases, leaving 12 bases between the germline ends. Germline V gene sequence: CDR1 MNHNS, CDR2 SASEGT. CDR3 loop: CASSPGHSNEKLFF. CDR3 nucleotides: TGTGCCAGCAGCCCGGGCCACAGTAATGAAAAACTGTTTTTT.

The rearrangement joins TRBV5-1 to TRBJ2-1, with 12 bases lining up with TRBD2. The V gene end was trimmed by 6 bases and the J gene end by 10 bases; junction bases not matched to a gene: 5. The CDR3 totals 13 residues. Germline values: CDR1 SGHRS, CDR2 YFSETQ. CDR3 nucleotides: TGCGCCAGCAATCTAGCGGGGGGGCACGAGCAGTTCTTC. Translation: CASNLAGGHEQFF.

This chain's CDR3 is CASSAREAYEQYF. The CDR3 DNA sequence: TGTGCCAGTAGTGCCAGGGAGGCATACGAGCAGTACTTC. V is TRBV19 and J is TRBJ2-7, with D perhaps TRBD2 (6 bases). Germline values: CDR1 LNHDA, CDR2 SQIVND (reference sequence). CDR3 size: 13 residues. V was trimmed by 5 bases and J by 4 bases, leaving 12 bases between them.

V gene TRBV5-4 combines with J gene TRBJ1-2; the match to TRBD1 covers 7 bases. V lost 4 bases to trimming and J lost 2 bases; unmatched junction nucleotides: 5. Germline CDR1 and CDR2: SGHNT and YYREEE (reference sequence). This CDR3 has 14 residues. CDR3 sequence (DNA): TGTGCCAGCAGCCCCACGACAGGGAACTATGGCTACACCTTC. It is translated as CASSPTTGNYGYTF.

This chain uses TRBV19 with TRBJ2-5, with a weak D call TRBD2 (5 bases). The germline V and J ends were trimmed by 5 bases and 2 bases, with 12 bases remaining between them. Germline V gene lookup returns CDR1 LNHDA and CDR2 SQIVND (reference sequence). The CDR3 has 14 amino acids. DNA for the CDR3: TGTGCCAGTAGTCGGACTGCTGATCAAGAGACCCAGTACTTC. Translated: CASSRTADQETQYF.

The CDR3 DNA is TGTGCCAGCAGCTTAGGTTCATCCGAAAAACTGTTTTTT. Amino acids: CASSLGSSEKLFF. This chain joins TRBV7-2 and TRBJ1-4, with D hard to call. Trimming left V 1 base short and J 8 bases short, with 8 bases between. The CDR3 totals 13 residues. The germline V gene has CDR1 SGHTA and CDR2 FQGNSA.

V gene TRBV5-6 combines with J gene TRBJ2-1; 8 positions agree with TRBD1. The germline V gene encodes CDR1 SGHDT and CDR2 YYEEEE. V was pared by 2 bases and J by 8 bases, with 3 bases of the junction left unmatched. The CDR3 is 13 amino acids. The CDR3 loop reads CASSLQGVYEQFF. The DNA for the CDR3 is TGTGCCAGCAGCTTACAGGGGGTCTATGAGCAGTTCTTC.

The table lists this clone with a count of one. The chain has TRBV5-1 and TRBJ1-6, with a possible D match to TRBD1 (6 bases). V was trimmed by 7 bases and J by 7 bases, leaving 15 bases between them. Germline CDR1 SGHRS, CDR2 YFSETQ. This CDR3 region has 14 residues. CDR3 bases: TGCGCCAGCGCCGGCGGGCAGGGGAATTCACCCCTCCACTTT. Translating gives CASAGGQGNSPLHF.

The chain links TRBV2 to TRBJ2-7; D may match TRBD1 or TRBD2 (6 bases each). V lost 4 bases, J lost 6 bases, and 25 bases lay in between. In germline, CDR1 is SNHLY, CDR2 FYNNEI. This CDR3 has 17 amino acids. This CDR3 is CASSVGGSYHYMAEQYF. Written as DNA, the CDR3 is TGTGCCAGCAGTGTCGGGGGCTCCTACCATTACATGGCCGAGCAGTACTTC.

CDR3 sequence (DNA): TGTGCCAGCAGGGCCAATTTGGACAGAGAGCAGTTCTTC. Translation: CASRANLDREQFF. V gene TRBV7-8 combines with J gene TRBJ2-1; tentatively, D is TRBD1 (6 bases). This CDR3 region has 13 residues. V lost 6 bases and J lost 10, with 16 bases in between. CDR1 and CDR2 from the germline V gene are SGHVS and FQNEAQ.

The rearrangement links TRBV6-5 to TRBJ2-1, with D maybe TRBD1 (5 bases). The CDR3 has 15 residues. V gave up 6 bases and J gave up 2 bases, with 14 bases separating them. Germline CDR1 MNHEY, CDR2 SVGAGI. CDR3 sequence reads: CASSFGRVTYNEQFF. For the CDR3, the DNA is TGTGCCAGCAGCTTTGGCAGGGTGACCTACAATGAGCAGTTCTTC.

This clone was observed a single time. The chain couples TRBV9 to TRBJ2-7; D unresolved. CDR1 and CDR2 from the germline V gene are SGDLS and YYNGEE. This CDR3 is built from 13 residues. V lost 2 bases and J lost 7, with 13 bases in between. The CDR3 DNA follows: TGTGCCAGCAGCGTTCTGCCCACGAGAGAGCAGTACTTC. Protein: CASSVLPTREQYF.

The genes are TRBV7-9 and TRBJ2-2; D gene ambiguous. CDR3 length: 16 amino acids. CDR1 and CDR2 (germline): SEHNR, FQNEAQ (reference sequence). Between the trimmed V and J ends, which lost 5 bases and 2 bases, there was a span of 15 bases. CDR3 in DNA: TGTGCCAGCAGCCCCTACGCTGGGCCAAACACCGGGGAGCTGTTTTTT. Protein: CASSPYAGPNTGELFF.

This rearrangement joins TRBV5-1 to TRBJ2-7; 11 positions match TRBD1. From germline, CDR1 is SGHRS and CDR2 YFSETQ. This CDR3 is built from 17 residues. With V trimmed by 4 bases and J by 3 bases, 12 bases remained unmatched. CDR3 region: CASSPGTGGGRLYEQYF. The CDR3 nucleotides are TGCGCCAGCAGCCCAGGGACAGGGGGAGGCAGGCTCTACGAGCAGTACTTC.

The chain's CDR3 is CASSFGQVVNTGELFF. The CDR3 bases are TGCGCCAGCAGCTTTGGACAGGTTGTCAACACCGGGGAGCTGTTTTTT. The chain combines TRBV5-1 with TRBJ2-2; 7 bases map to TRBD1. Looked up from germline, CDR1 is SGHRS and CDR2 is YFSETQ. The CDR3 extends over 16 amino acids. Losses at the gene ends were 2 bases for V and 2 bases for J; bases not matched to a gene: 6.

This chain connects TRBV5-5 to TRBJ1-5; no clear D. Germline assignment: CDR1 SGHKS and CDR2 YYEKEE (reference sequence). V lost 1 base, J lost 0 bases, and 2 bases lay in between. CDR3 size: 13 residues. The CDR3 loop reads CASSLLSNQPQHF. The CDR3 DNA sequence: TGTGCCAGCAGCTTGCTTAGCAATCAGCCCCAGCATTTT.

This chain uses TRBV4-1 with TRBJ1-1; D is possibly TRBD1 (6 bases). Trimming shortened V by 3 bases and J by 0 bases, and 11 bases separated the two germline ends. CDR1 is MGHRA and CDR2 is YSYEKL in the germline V gene. CDR3 size: 15 residues. The CDR3 coding sequence is TGCGCCAGCAGCCATGATGGACAGATGAACACTGAAGCTTTCTTT. It yields the protein CASSHDGQMNTEAFF.